The 26 T cell receptor beta chains below come from one sample, sequenced in a study of graft-versus-host responses after intestinal transplantation. The repertoire was sequenced with immunoSEQ multiplex PCR; TCRdb's copy has only in-frame clones and lacks some. The sample contains roughly 13,000 clones, about 30% of which appear only once. Each mixed lymphocyte reaction held 200,000 CFSE-labeled responders and 200,000 irradiated violet-dye-labeled stimulators. The material was alloreactive CD8+ T cells from a mixed lymphocyte reaction culture, obtained before intestinal transplant. Subset defined: CFSE-low proliferating T cells sorted from roughly six-day pre-transplant mixed lymphocyte reaction (GvH or HvG direction). The receptors stem from a human patient who received an intestinal transplant.

The rearrangement links TRBV7-9 to TRBJ2-5; D tentatively fits TRBD1 or TRBD2 (5 bases each). Per the germline V gene, CDR1 is SEHNR and CDR2 is FQNEAQ (reference sequence). The CDR3 length is 14 residues. Trimming stripped 8 bases from V and 0 bases from J, with 13 bases between. The CDR3 region has the DNA TGTGCCAGCCAGGGATGGACTGACCAAGAGACCCAGTACTTC. Translating it yields CASQGWTDQETQYF.

V gene TRBV2 combines with J gene TRBJ1-2, with no clear D. CDR3 length equals 10 residues. The ends were cut back, 9 bases at V and 8 bases at J, with 10 bases in the middle. In germline, CDR1 is SNHLY, CDR2 FYNNEI. For the CDR3, the DNA is TGTGCCAGATTTTTCCCGGGCTACACCTTC. Its translation: CARFFPGYTF.

This clone was picked up a small number of times. V and J are TRBV5-1 and TRBJ1-1, with D possibly being TRBD1 (5 bases). V was trimmed by 7 bases and J by 3 bases, leaving 19 bases between them. CDR1 and CDR2 from the germline V gene are SGHRS and YFSETQ. The CDR3 has 15 residues. For the CDR3, the DNA is TGCGCCAGCGGCTCCTACAGGTCGGGGGACACTGAAGCTTTCTTT. It translates to CASGSYRSGDTEAFF.

This clone was detected only a few times. The chain joins TRBV7-9 to TRBJ1-1; the match to TRBD1 covers 10 bases. This CDR3 is built from 15 residues. The V gene end was trimmed by 5 bases and the J gene end by 4 bases; junction bases not matched to a gene: 7. Germline CDR1 is SEHNR and CDR2 is FQNEAQ (reference sequence). For the CDR3, the DNA is TGTGCCAGCAGCACAGGGACAGGGGCAGGCACTGAAGCTTTCTTT. It encodes CASSTGTGAGTEAFF.

Turning to this clone: A far larger clone is just one base off, so this is likely a read error. The chain combines TRBV7-9 with TRBJ2-7, with a tentative D call TRBD2 (6 bases). This CDR3 region has 16 residues. Trimming took off 3 bases at V and 5 bases at J, with 20 bases between the two ends. Germline CDR1 is SEHNR and CDR2 is FQNEAQ (reference sequence). The CDR3 DNA sequence: TGTGCCAGCAGCTTCGGCGTCAGGGAAGGAGGGGACGAGCAGTACTTC. Translating gives CASSFGVREGGDEQYF.

The J gene is TRBJ2-3, the V gene TRBV5-8; no clear D gene. This CDR3 comprises 12 residues. Germline V gene data show CDR1 as SGHTS and CDR2 as YDEGEE. Deletions cut 8 bases from V and 6 bases from J, with 13 bases between. The CDR3 spells CASSLPGDTQYF. CDR3 nucleotides: TGTGCCAGTTCCCTCCCAGGCGATACGCAGTATTTT.

This chain uses TRBV19 with TRBJ2-1, with a weak D call TRBD2 (6 bases). Germline V gene sequence: CDR1 LNHDA, CDR2 SQIVND (reference sequence). This CDR3 has 18 residues. Trimming cost V 4 bases and J 0 bases, with 19 bases left between them. For the CDR3, the DNA is TGTGCCAGTAGTAAGAGGCTAGCGCTATTTAGCTCCTACAATGAGCAGTTCTTC. Encoded protein: CASSKRLALFSSYNEQFF.

The chain joins TRBV18 to TRBJ2-7; D is possibly TRBD1 or TRBD2 (5 bases each). This CDR3 is built from 15 residues. The germline CDR1 and CDR2 sequences are KGHSH and LQKENI. V dropped 3 bases and J dropped 7 bases, with 19 bases sitting between them. CDR3 bases: TGTGCCAGCTCACCCTTCCAGGGAGTGCTCCAGGAGCAGTACTTC. Its protein product is CASSPFQGVLQEQYF. Drawing the rest from reference TRBV18 and TRBJ2-7, the complete variable domain is NAGVMQNPRHLVRRRGQEARLRCSPMKGHSHVYWYRQLPEEGLKFMVYLQKENIIDESGMPKERFSAEFPKEGPSILRIQQVVRGDSAAYFCASSPFQGVLQEQYFGPGTRLTVT.

The V and J genes are TRBV6-1 and TRBJ1-1, with 9 bases aligning to TRBD1. The CDR3 extends over 15 amino acids. The germline V gene encodes CDR1 MNHNS and CDR2 SASEGT. With 5 bases clipped from V and 4 bases from J, the junction kept 8 bases outside the gene matches. CDR3 nucleotides: TGTGCCAGCAGTCACTGGGACAGGGAAAGCACTGAAGCTTTCTTT. It codes for CASSHWDRESTEAFF.

CDR3 sequence: CASSVDSGASYEQYF. For the CDR3, the DNA is TGTGCCAGCAGCGTAGACTCAGGGGCCTCCTACGAGCAGTACTTC. The chain couples TRBV9 to TRBJ2-7; possible D gene TRBD1, 6 bases. With 0 bases removed from V and 0 bases from J, the gap between germline ends came to 10 bases. Germline V lookup: CDR1 SGDLS, CDR2 YYNGEE. This CDR3 region has 15 residues. The variable domain in full, completed from reference TRBV9 and TRBJ2-7, reads DSGVTQTPKHLITATGQRVTLRCSPRSGDLSVYWYQQSLDQGLQFLIQYYNGEERAKGNILERFSAQQFPDLHSELNLSSLELGDSALYFCASSVDSGASYEQYFGPGTRLTVT.

This clone is labeled medium-sized. V gene TRBV5-4 combines with J gene TRBJ1-2; D uncertain. CDR3 length equals 15 residues. CDR1 and CDR2 (germline): SGHNT, YYREEE (reference sequence). V was cut by 0 bases and J by 4 bases, with 13 bases left in between. Here the CDR3 reads CASSLAIEISYGYTF. The DNA of the CDR3 is TGTGCCAGCAGCTTGGCGATAGAAATTAGCTATGGCTACACCTTC.

This clone was found once. The gene calls are TRBV5-1 and TRBJ2-3; D possibly corresponds to TRBD1 (6 bases). Trimming cost V 4 bases and J 1 base, with 16 bases left between them. Germline V gene lookup returns CDR1 SGHRS and CDR2 YFSETQ. This CDR3 is built from 16 residues. The CDR3 sequence: CASSLSSRTGTDTQYF. CDR3 sequence (DNA): TGCGCCAGCAGCCTATCCTCTCGGACAGGCACAGATACGCAGTATTTT.

The J gene is TRBJ2-7, the V gene TRBV15, with a possible D match to TRBD2 (6 bases). With 0 bases removed from V and 5 bases from J, the gap between germline ends came to 8 bases. The CDR3 contains 13 residues. CDR1 and CDR2 (germline): LNHNV, YYDKDF (reference sequence). CDR3 DNA: TGTGCCACCAGCAGAGATAGGGAGGACGAGCAGTACTTC. This gives the protein CATSRDREDEQYF.

This clone was seen more than once but under ten times. J is TRBJ1-1 and V is TRBV9; D unresolved. The germline V and J ends were trimmed by 3 bases and 3 bases, with 6 bases remaining between them. The CDR3 contains 12 residues. CDR1 is SGDLS, CDR2 YYNGEE, per germline. This CDR3 is CASSAQDTEAFF. CDR3 nucleotide sequence: TGTGCCAGCAGCGCGCAGGACACTGAAGCTTTCTTT.

The rearrangement links TRBV27 to TRBJ2-7; tentatively, D is TRBD1 or TRBD2 (5 bases each). The CDR3 runs 15 residues. The V end was cut by 7 bases, the J end by 0 bases, with 16 bases between. The V gene's germline CDR1 is MNHEY and CDR2 SMNVEV (reference sequence). The CDR3 nucleotides are TGTGCCAGCACAAAAACCAGGGAGAGCTCCTACGAGCAGTACTTC. Translated: CASTKTRESSYEQYF.

The chain combines TRBV5-1 with TRBJ2-5; 9 bases fit TRBD2. The CDR3 consists of 16 residues. V shed 4 bases and J 13 bases; nucleotides not matched to a gene: 20. CDR1 and CDR2 from the germline V gene are SGHRS and YFSETQ. CDR3 DNA sequence: TGCGCCAGCAGCCCCAATGCGGCGGGGGGGCCACCCCCGCCGTACTTC. This codes for CASSPNAAGGPPPPYF.

This clone has only a few counts. The rearrangement links TRBV5-1 to TRBJ1-2; 9 bases map to TRBD1. V dropped 2 bases and J dropped 0; count of bases not matched to a gene: 20. Germline CDR1 SGHRS, CDR2 YFSETQ. The CDR3 loop spans 21 amino acids. The CDR3 loop reads CASSFRPTRQGVSLANYGYTF. In DNA form, the CDR3 reads TGCGCCAGCAGCTTTCGCCCAACTCGACAGGGGGTTTCCTTAGCTAACTATGGCTACACCTTC.

There are a few counts of this clone. The chain employs TRBV4-3 and TRBJ1-1, with TRBD1 matching 7 bases. The germline V gene has CDR1 LGHNA and CDR2 YSLEER. This CDR3 comprises 14 residues. The trim removed 3 bases at V and 10 bases at J, leaving 11 bases unmatched. CDR3 nucleotides: TGCGCCAGCAGCCACGGCCTCGGGACAGAAGCAGCTTTCTTT. Translating gives CASSHGLGTEAAFF.

This chain joins TRBV9 and TRBJ2-7; unclear D gene. Trimming removed 0 bases at V and 4 bases at J, with 8 bases between. The CDR3 length is 13 residues. Germline V gene lookup returns CDR1 SGDLS and CDR2 YYNGEE. CDR3 bases: TGTGCCAGCAGCGTAGTAGACGGATACGAGCAGTACTTC. Translation gives CASSVVDGYEQYF.

This sequence joins TRBV4-1 and TRBJ2-5; D is unclear. This CDR3 is 17 amino acids long. V lost 1 base and J lost 1, with 16 bases in between. Per germline, CDR1 MGHRA and CDR2 YSYEKL. The CDR3 here is CASSQAWGIYLQETQYF. DNA for the CDR3: TGCGCCAGCAGCCAAGCTTGGGGAATTTACCTCCAAGAGACCCAGTACTTC.

The table lists this clone with a few counts. The rearrangement joins TRBV7-8 to TRBJ2-7; D is ambiguous. Germline CDR1 is SGHVS and CDR2 is FQNEAQ. Trimming stripped 2 bases from V and 3 bases from J, with 23 bases between. This CDR3 has 18 residues. CDR3 DNA sequence: TGTGCCAGCAGCTTAATAACCCCGGCGCCGGGCCTGGGCTACGAGCAGTACTTC. Translating gives CASSLITPAPGLGYEQYF.

This clone has only a few counts. A junction boundary mismatches the germline segment, possibly from a read error. Additional DNA sequences in this sample encode the identical CDR3. The chain uses TRBV4-1 and TRBJ2-2; perhaps TRBD2 as D (5 bases). The CDR3 totals 13 residues. Germline lookup yields CDR1 MGHRA and CDR2 YSYEKL. The CDR3 region has the DNA TGTGCCAGCAGCCACACTAGCACCGGGGAGCTGTTTTTT. Its translation: CASSHTSTGELFF.

The chain has TRBV10-3 and TRBJ2-1; tentative D call: TRBD2 (6 bases). Germline V gives CDR1 ENHRY, CDR2 SYGVKD. The germline V and J ends were trimmed by 6 bases and 6 bases, with 12 bases remaining between them. There are 13 residues in the CDR3. The CDR3 DNA follows: TGTGCCATCAGGGGGACTGATTTCAATGAGCAGTTCTTC. This gives the protein CAIRGTDFNEQFF.

The J gene is TRBJ2-3, the V gene TRBV5-1; 9 bases are shared with TRBD2. The CDR3 has 15 amino acids. Per germline, CDR1 SGHRS and CDR2 YFSETQ. Trimming cost V 0 bases and J 4 bases; bases outside gene matches: 3. The CDR3 protein is CASSLESSGADTQYF. The CDR3 region has the DNA TGCGCCAGCAGCTTGGAGTCTAGCGGGGCAGATACGCAGTATTTT.

The chain carries TRBV29-1 and TRBJ2-1; 8 nucleotides align to TRBD2. Germline V gene data show CDR1 as SQVTM and CDR2 as ANQGSEA. The CDR3 is made up of 14 amino acids. V shed 1 base and J 7 bases; nucleotides not matched to a gene: 6. The CDR3 DNA is TGCAGCGTTGAAGGGCGGGGGGCAATGAATGAGCAGTTCTTC. Its translation is CSVEGRGAMNEQFF.

This clone was found once. The V call is TRBV7-3, the J call TRBJ2-7; 9 bases map to TRBD2. With V trimmed by 3 bases and J by 4 bases, 7 bases remained unmatched. CDR1 SGHTA and CDR2 FQGTGA come from the germline V gene. The CDR3 consists of 15 residues. The CDR3 DNA reads TGTGCCAGCAGCTTTACGACTAGCGGAACATACGAGCAGTACTTC. It yields the protein CASSFTTSGTYEQYF.